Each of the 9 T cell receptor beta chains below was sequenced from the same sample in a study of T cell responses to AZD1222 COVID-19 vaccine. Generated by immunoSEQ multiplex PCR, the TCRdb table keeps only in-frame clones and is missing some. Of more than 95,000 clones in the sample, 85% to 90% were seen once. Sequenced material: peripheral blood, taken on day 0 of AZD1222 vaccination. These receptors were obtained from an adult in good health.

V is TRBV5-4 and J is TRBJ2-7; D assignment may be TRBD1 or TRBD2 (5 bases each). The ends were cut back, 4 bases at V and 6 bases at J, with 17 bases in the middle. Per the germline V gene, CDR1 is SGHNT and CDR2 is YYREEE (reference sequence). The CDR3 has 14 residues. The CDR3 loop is CASSKGPTLPEQYF. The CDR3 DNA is TGTGCCAGCAGCAAGGGACCAACCCTACCCGAGCAGTACTTC.

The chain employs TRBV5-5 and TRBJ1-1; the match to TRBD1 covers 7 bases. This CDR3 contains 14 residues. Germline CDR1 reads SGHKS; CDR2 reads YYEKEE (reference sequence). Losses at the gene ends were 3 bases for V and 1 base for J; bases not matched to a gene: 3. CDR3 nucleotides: TGTGCCAGCAGCTGGGGGACAGCGAACACTGAAGCTTTCTTT. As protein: CASSWGTANTEAFF. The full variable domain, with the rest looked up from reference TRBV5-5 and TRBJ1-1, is DAGVTQSPTHLIKTRGQQVTLRCSPISGHKSVSWYQQVLGQGPQFIFQYYEKEERGRGNFPDRFSARQFPNYSSELNVNALLLGDSALYLCASSWGTANTEAFFGQGTRLTVV.

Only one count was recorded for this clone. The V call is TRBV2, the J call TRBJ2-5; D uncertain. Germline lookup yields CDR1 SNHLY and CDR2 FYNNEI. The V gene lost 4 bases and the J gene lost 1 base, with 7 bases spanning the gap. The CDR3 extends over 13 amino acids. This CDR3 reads CASSGVPQETQYF. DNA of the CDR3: TGTGCCAGCAGTGGAGTACCCCAAGAGACCCAGTACTTC.

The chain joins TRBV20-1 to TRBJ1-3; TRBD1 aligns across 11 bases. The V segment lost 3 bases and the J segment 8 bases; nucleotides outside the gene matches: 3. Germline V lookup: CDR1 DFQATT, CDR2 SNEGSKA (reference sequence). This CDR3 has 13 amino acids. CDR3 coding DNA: TGCAGTGCTAGTGGACAGGGGGCGCACACCATATATTTT. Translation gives CSASGQGAHTIYF.

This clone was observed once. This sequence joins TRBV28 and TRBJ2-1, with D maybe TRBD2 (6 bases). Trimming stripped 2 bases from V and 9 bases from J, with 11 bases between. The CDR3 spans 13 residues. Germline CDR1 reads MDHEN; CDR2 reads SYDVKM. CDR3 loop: CASSLPRLGEQFF. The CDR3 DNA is TGTGCCAGCAGTTTACCGCGACTAGGTGAGCAGTTCTTC.

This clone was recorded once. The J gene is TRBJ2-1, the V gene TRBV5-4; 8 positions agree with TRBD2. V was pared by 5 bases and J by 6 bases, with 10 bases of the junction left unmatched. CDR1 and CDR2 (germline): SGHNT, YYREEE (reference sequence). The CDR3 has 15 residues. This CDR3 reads CASRSGTSGGNEQFF. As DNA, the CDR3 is TGTGCCAGCAGATCCGGGACTAGTGGGGGCAATGAGCAGTTCTTC.

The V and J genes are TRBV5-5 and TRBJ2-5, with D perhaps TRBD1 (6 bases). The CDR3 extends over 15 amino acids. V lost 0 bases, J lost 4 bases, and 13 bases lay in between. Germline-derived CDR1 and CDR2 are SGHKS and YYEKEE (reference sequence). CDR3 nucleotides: TGTGCCAGCAGCTTGGCCCAGGGGTCCCGAGAGACCCAGTACTTC. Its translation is CASSLAQGSRETQYF.

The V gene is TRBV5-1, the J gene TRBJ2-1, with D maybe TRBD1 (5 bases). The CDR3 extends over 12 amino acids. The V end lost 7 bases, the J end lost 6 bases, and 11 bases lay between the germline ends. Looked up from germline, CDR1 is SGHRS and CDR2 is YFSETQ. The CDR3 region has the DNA TGCGCCAGCGGACCAACAGGCAATGAGCAGTTCTTC. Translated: CASGPTGNEQFF.

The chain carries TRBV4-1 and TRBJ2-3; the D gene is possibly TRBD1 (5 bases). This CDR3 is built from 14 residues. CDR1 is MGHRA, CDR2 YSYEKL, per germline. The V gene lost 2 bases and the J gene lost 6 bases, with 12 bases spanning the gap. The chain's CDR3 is CASSQNQGVDTQYF. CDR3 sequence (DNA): TGCGCCAGCAGCCAAAATCAAGGGGTTGATACGCAGTATTTT.